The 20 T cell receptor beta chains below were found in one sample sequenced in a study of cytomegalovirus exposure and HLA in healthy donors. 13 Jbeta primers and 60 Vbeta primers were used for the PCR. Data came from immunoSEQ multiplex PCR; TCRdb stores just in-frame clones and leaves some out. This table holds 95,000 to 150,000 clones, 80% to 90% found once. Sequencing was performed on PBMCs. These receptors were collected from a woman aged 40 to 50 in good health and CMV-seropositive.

DNA of the CDR3: TGTGCCAGCAGCTTGATGGACAGGGGCTATGGCTACACCTTC. This gives the protein CASSLMDRGYGYTF. V is TRBV5-8 and J is TRBJ1-2; 9 nucleotides align to TRBD1. Trimming cost V 1 base and J 4 bases; bases outside gene matches: 2. The germline V gene has CDR1 SGHTS and CDR2 YDEGEE. The CDR3 runs 14 residues.

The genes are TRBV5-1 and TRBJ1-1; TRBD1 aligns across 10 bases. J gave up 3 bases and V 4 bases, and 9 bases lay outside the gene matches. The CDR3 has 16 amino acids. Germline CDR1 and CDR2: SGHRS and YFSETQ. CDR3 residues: CASSPPGQGHHTEAFF. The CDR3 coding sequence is TGCGCCAGCAGCCCGCCGGGACAGGGGCATCACACTGAAGCTTTCTTT.

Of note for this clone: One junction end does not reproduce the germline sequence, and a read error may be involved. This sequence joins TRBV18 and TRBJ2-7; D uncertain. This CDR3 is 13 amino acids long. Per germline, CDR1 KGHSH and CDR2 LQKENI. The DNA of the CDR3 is TGTGCCAGCTCCCCACTCAGCTCCTACGAGCAGTACTTC. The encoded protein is CASSPLSSYEQYF. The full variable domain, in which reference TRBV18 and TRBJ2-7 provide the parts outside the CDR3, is NAGVMQNPRHLVRRRGQEARLRCSPMKGHSHVYWYRQLPEEGLKFMVYLQKENIIDESGMPKERFSAEFPKEGPSILRIQQVVRGDSAAYFCASSPLSSYEQYFGPGTRLTVT.

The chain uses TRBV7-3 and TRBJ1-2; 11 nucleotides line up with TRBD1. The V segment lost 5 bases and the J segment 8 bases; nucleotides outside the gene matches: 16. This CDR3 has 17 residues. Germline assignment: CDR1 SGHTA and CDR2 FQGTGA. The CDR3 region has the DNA TGTGCCAGCAGCGCCTCGGGGACAGGGGGAGGTTTACAGGGCTACACCTTC. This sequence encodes CASSASGTGGGLQGYTF.

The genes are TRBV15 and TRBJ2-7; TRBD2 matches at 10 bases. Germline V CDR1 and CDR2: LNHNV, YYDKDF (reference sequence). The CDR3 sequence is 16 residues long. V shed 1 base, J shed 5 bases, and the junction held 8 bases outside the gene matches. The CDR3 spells CATSRVELAGNNEQYF. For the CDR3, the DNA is TGTGCCACCAGCAGAGTTGAACTAGCGGGAAACAACGAGCAGTACTTC.

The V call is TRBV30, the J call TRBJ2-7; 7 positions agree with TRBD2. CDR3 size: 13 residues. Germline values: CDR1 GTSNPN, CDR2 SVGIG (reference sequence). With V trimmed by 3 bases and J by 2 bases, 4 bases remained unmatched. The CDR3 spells CAWRGGIAYEQYF. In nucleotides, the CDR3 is TGTGCCTGGAGGGGGGGGATCGCCTACGAGCAGTACTTC.

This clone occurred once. CDR3 region: CASSSGGQETQYF. The CDR3 DNA is TGTGCCAGCAGCTCGGGGGGCCAAGAGACCCAGTACTTC. V and J are TRBV5-4 and TRBJ2-5, with TRBD2 identical over 7 bases. This CDR3 contains 13 residues. CDR1 SGHNT and CDR2 YYREEE come from the germline V gene (reference sequence). Losses at the gene ends were 3 bases for V and 1 base for J; bases not matched to a gene: 0.

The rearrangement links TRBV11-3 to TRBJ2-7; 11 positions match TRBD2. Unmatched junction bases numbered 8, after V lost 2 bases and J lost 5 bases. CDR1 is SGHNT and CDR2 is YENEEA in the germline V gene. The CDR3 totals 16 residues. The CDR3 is CASSLKLAGVSHEQYF. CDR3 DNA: TGTGCCAGCAGCTTAAAACTAGCGGGAGTAAGCCACGAGCAGTACTTC.

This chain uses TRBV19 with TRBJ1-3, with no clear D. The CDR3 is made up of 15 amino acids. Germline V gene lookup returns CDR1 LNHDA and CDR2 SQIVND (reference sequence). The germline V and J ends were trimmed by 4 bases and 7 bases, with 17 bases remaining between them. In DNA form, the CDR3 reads TGTGCCAGTAGTACACGCGCCCTTCGCGGCAACACCATATATTTT. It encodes CASSTRALRGNTIYF.

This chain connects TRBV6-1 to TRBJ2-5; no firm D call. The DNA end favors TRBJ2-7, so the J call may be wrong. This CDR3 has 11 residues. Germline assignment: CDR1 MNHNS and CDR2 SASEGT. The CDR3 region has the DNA TGTGCCAGCAGTCCGAAGTACGAGCAGTACTTC. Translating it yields CASSPKYEQYF.

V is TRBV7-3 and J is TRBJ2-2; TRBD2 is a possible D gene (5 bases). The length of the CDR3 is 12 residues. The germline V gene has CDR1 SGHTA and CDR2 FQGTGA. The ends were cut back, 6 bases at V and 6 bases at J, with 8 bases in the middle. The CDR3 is CASSHGAGELFF. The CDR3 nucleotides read TGTGCCAGCAGTCACGGGGCCGGGGAGCTGTTTTTT.

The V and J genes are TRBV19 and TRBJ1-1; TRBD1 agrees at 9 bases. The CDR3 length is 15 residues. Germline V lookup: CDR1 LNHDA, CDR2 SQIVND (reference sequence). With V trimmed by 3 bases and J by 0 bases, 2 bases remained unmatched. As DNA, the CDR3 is TGTGCCAGTAGTATCGACAGGGGGTTGAACACTGAAGCTTTCTTT. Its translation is CASSIDRGLNTEAFF.

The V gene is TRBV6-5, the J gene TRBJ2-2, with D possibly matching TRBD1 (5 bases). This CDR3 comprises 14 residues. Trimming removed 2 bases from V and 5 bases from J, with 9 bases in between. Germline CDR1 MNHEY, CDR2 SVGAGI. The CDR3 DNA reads TGTGCCAGCAGTTACGGAACAGGAACCGGGGAGCTGTTTTTT. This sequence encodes CASSYGTGTGELFF.

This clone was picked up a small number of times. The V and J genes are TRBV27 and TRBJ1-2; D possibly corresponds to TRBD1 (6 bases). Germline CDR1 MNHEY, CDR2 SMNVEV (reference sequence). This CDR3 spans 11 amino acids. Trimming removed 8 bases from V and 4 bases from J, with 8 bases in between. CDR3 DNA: TGTGCCAGCGGACAGATCTATGGCTACACCTTC. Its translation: CASGQIYGYTF.

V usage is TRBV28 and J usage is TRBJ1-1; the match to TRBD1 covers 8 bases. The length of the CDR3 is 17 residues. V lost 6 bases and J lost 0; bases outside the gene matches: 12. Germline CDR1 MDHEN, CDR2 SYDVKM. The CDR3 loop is CASSPLGRGHMNTEAFF. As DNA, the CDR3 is TGTGCCAGCAGCCCTCTGGGCAGGGGGCACATGAACACTGAAGCTTTCTTT.

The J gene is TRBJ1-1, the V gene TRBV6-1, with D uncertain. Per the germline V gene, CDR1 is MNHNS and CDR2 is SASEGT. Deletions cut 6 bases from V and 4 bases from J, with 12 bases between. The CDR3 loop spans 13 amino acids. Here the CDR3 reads CASRPPGITEAFF. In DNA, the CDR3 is TGTGCCAGCAGGCCCCCGGGAATCACTGAAGCTTTCTTT.

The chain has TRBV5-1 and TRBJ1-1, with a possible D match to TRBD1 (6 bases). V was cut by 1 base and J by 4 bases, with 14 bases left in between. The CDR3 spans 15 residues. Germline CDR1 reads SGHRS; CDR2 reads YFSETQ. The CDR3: CASSLLGGGTTEAFF. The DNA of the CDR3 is TGCGCCAGCAGCTTGTTGGGAGGGGGGACCACTGAAGCTTTCTTT.

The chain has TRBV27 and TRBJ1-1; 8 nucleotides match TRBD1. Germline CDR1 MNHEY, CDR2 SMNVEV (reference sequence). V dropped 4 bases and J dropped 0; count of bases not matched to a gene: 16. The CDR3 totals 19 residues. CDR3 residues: CASSSKQMTGAPMNTEAFF. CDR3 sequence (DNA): TGTGCCAGCAGTTCGAAACAGATGACAGGGGCACCCATGAACACTGAAGCTTTCTTT.

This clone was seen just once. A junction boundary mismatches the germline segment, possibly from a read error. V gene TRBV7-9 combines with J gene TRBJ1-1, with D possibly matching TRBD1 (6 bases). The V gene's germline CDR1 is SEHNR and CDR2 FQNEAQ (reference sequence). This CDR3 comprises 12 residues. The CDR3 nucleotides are TGTTCCAGCAGCTACGGGACATCAGAAGCTTTCTTT. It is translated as CSSSYGTSEAFF.

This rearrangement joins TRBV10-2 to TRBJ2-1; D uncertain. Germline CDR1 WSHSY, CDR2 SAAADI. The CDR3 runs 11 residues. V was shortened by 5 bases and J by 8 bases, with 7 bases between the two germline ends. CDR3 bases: TGCGCCAGCAGTAATATCGATGAGCAGTTCTTC. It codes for CASSNIDEQFF.